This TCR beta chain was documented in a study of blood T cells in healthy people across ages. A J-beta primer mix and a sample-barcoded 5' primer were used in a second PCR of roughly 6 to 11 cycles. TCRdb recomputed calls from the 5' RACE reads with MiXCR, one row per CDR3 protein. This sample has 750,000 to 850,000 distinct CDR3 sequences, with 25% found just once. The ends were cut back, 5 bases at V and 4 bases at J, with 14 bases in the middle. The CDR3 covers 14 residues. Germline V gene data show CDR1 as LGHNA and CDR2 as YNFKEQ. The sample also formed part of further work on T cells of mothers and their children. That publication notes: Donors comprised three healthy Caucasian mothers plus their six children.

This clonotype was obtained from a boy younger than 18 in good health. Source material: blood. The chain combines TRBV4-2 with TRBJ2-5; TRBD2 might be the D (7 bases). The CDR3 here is CASSNRGGVETQYF. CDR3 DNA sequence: TGTGCCAGCAGCAATAGGGGGGGCGTAGAGACCCAGTACTTC.